The rows below give T cell receptor beta chains drawn from one sample of a study of blood T cell repertoires in COVID-19. Assay used: immunoSEQ multiplex PCR; TCRdb lists only in-frame clones, some missing. The data contain about 62,000 clones, around 89% of them singletons. The sample consisted of peripheral blood. The source of these receptors is a woman aged 55-70 years with COVID-19, enrolled during active disease. Both conserved end residues are part of each CDR3. A D gene is named only where the DNA matches it firmly. A clone size is listed for some rows: how often the clone was seen (once, few, many), or a class if it is expanded.

TRBV3-1/TRBV3-2	TRBJ1-2	-	once	CASSQDGGYGNYGYTF	TGTGCCAGCAGCCAAGATGGCGGGTACGGTAACTATGGCTACACCTTC
TRBV18	TRBJ1-1	TRBD1	-	CASSPSGTGRRNTEAFF	TGTGCCAGCTCACCATCCGGGACAGGGCGACGGAACACTGAAGCTTTCTTT
TRBV4-2	TRBJ2-1	TRBD1	-	CASSSFTGREGTDEQFF	TGTGCCAGCAGCTCTTTTACCGGGCGCGAGGGGACAGATGAGCAGTTCTTC
TRBV5-1	TRBJ2-1	TRBD2	-	CASSTLSGRPGSEQFF	TGCGCCAGCAGCACCCTTAGCGGGAGGCCCGGAAGTGAGCAGTTCTTC
TRBV19	TRBJ1-2	-	-	CASSSVWGYTF	TGTGCCAGTAGTTCGGTGTGGGGCTACACCTTC
TRBV19	TRBJ1-1	-	-	CASSHQGPNTEAFF	TGTGCCAGTAGTCACCAGGGGCCGAACACTGAAGCTTTCTTT
TRBV27	TRBJ2-7	-	-	CASSFSPYEQYF	TGTGCCAGCAGTTTCTCTCCCTACGAGCAGTACTTC
TRBV19	TRBJ1-2	-	-	CASSMGRENLYGYTF	TGTGCCAGTAGTATGGGCAGGGAAAACCTCTATGGCTACACCTTC
TRBV6-5	TRBJ2-7	-	-	CASSLGYEQYF	TGTGCCAGCAGTCTAGGTTACGAGCAATACTTC
TRBV9	TRBJ2-1	TRBD2	-	CASSVAGGNEQFF	TGTGCCAGCAGCGTAGCGGGAGGCAATGAGCAGTTCTTC
TRBV6-2/TRBV6-3	TRBJ1-1	-	-	CASSYGRGSEAFF	TGTGCCAGCAGTTACGGTCGTGGCTCGGAAGCTTTCTTT
TRBV29-1	TRBJ2-5	-	-	CSVPTVIGETQYF	TGCAGCGTTCCCACAGTGATTGGGGAGACCCAGTACTTC
TRBV28	TRBJ2-5	TRBD1	-	CASSSRDSRDEGQETQYF	TGTGCCAGCAGTTCCCGGGACAGTCGAGACGAGGGGCAAGAGACCCAGTACTTC
TRBV6-5	TRBJ1-2	-	-	CASRPEGIYGYTF	TGTGCCAGCAGGCCGGAGGGAATCTATGGCTACACCTTC
TRBV6-5	TRBJ1-4	-	-	CASSPTLSREKLFF	TGTGCCAGCAGTCCAACACTAAGTCGGGAAAAACTGTTTTTT
TRBV6-5	TRBJ1-6	-	-	CASSWREVSNSPLHF	TGTGCCAGCAGTTGGAGGGAAGTCTCCAATTCACCCCTCCACTTT
TRBV10-1	TRBJ2-5	TRBD1	-	CASRDRGRRETQYF	TGCGCCAGCAGAGACAGGGGGCGCCGGGAGACCCAGTACTTC
TRBV28	TRBJ1-5	-	once	CASSLWGGSNQPQHF	TGTGCCAGCAGTCTTTGGGGGGGGAGCAATCAGCCCCAGCATTTT
TRBV7-6	TRBJ2-1	-	-	CASSLEGRSINEQFF	TGTGCCAGCAGCTTAGAGGGGCGGTCCATCAATGAGCAGTTCTTC
TRBV19	TRBJ1-1	-	-	CASSIGAGGVTEAFF	TGTGCCAGTAGTATAGGGGCGGGGGGAGTAACTGAAGCTTTCTTT
TRBV3-1/TRBV3-2	TRBJ1-4	-	-	CASSQDRPLGAEKLFF	TGTGCCAGCAGCCAAGATAGGCCCTTAGGGGCGGAAAAACTGTTTTTT
TRBV7-9	TRBJ1-1	TRBD1	-	CASSLFGSGTGGTEAFF	TGTGCCAGCAGCTTATTCGGGTCAGGGACAGGGGGCACTGAAGCTTTCTTT
TRBV10-3	TRBJ2-1	TRBD2	-	CAISEAITSGRRSEQFF	TGTGCCATCAGTGAGGCAATAACTAGCGGGAGGAGATCTGAGCAGTTCTTC
TRBV7-9	TRBJ2-5	TRBD2	-	CASSYLGLAGRDGETQYF	TGTGCCAGCAGCTACCTGGGACTAGCGGGAAGAGATGGAGAGACCCAGTACTTC
TRBV9	TRBJ2-7	TRBD2	-	CASSTTSGSYEQYF	TGTGCCAGCAGCACAACTAGCGGGAGTTACGAGCAGTACTTC
TRBV15	TRBJ2-7	TRBD1	few	CATSRIQGEQYF	TGTGCCACCAGCAGGATACAGGGGGAGCAGTACTTC
TRBV10-3	TRBJ2-1	TRBD2	few	CAISETAGGNNEQFF	TGTGCCATCAGTGAAACAGCGGGAGGGAACAATGAGCAGTTCTTC
TRBV6-5	TRBJ2-5	-	-	CASSRGGLRETQYF	TGTGCCAGCAGTCGCGGAGGCCTGCGGGAGACCCAGTACTTC
TRBV5-4	TRBJ2-5	TRBD2	-	CASSLGSGRVETQYF	TGTGCCAGCAGCTTAGGTAGCGGGAGAGTCGAGACCCAGTACTTC
TRBV7-9	TRBJ2-4	TRBD1	-	CASSLGQGVNIQYF	TGTGCCAGCAGCTTAGGACAGGGGGTAAACATTCAGTACTTC
TRBV20-1	TRBJ1-4	-	-	CSARPGEKLFF	TGCAGTGCTAGACCGGGTGAAAAACTGTTTTTT
TRBV15	TRBJ2-7	-	once	CATSRERAYEQYF	TGTGCCACCAGCAGAGAGAGAGCCTACGAGCAGTACTTC
TRBV25-1	TRBJ1-1	-	-	CASSESKTGNTEAFF	TGTGCCAGCAGTGAATCAAAGACAGGCAACACTGAAGCTTTCTTT
TRBV7-2	TRBJ1-6	-	-	CASSPGKNNSPLHF	TGTGCCAGCAGCCCAGGGAAAAATAATTCACCCCTCCACTTT
TRBV9	TRBJ1-4	TRBD1	-	CASSPDPPRGSNEKLFF	TGTGCCAGCAGCCCAGACCCTCCCAGGGGGTCTAATGAAAAACTGTTTTTT
TRBV2	TRBJ1-5	-	-	CASSMTVGNNQPQHF	TGTGCCAGCAGTATGACCGTCGGGAACAATCAGCCCCAGCATTTT
TRBV18	TRBJ2-7	TRBD2	-	CASSPSGAGTYEQYF	TGTGCCAGCTCGCCCAGCGGGGCTGGGACCTACGAGCAGTACTTC
TRBV28	TRBJ2-1	-	-	CASRNTGGQFF	TGTGCCAGCAGAAATACCGGGGGTCAGTTCTTC
TRBV7-8	TRBJ1-4	TRBD1	-	CASRDRDRPREKLFF	TGTGCCAGCAGGGATAGGGACAGGCCGAGGGAAAAACTGTTTTTT
TRBV29-1	TRBJ1-3	-	-	CSVERGGGNTIYF	TGCAGCGTTGAAAGGGGAGGCGGAAACACCATATATTTT
TRBV5-1	TRBJ2-7	TRBD2	-	CASSPGGFNEQYF	TGCGCCAGCAGCCCGGGAGGGTTCAACGAGCAGTACTTC
TRBV29-1	TRBJ2-5	TRBD2	-	CSVAIAGVETQYF	TGCAGCGTGGCAATCGCGGGAGTGGAGACCCAGTACTTC
TRBV4-3	TRBJ1-4	-	once	CASSQVPGRNEKLFF	TGCGCCAGCAGCCAAGTGCCAGGGAGGAATGAAAAACTGTTTTTT
TRBV30	TRBJ2-7	-	-	CAWNPRDWNSYEQYF	TGTGCCTGGAATCCAAGGGACTGGAACTCCTACGAGCAGTACTTC
TRBV29-1	TRBJ2-7	TRBD2	-	CSVDAGLANYEQYF	TGCAGCGTTGACGCGGGACTAGCGAACTACGAGCAGTACTTC
TRBV6-2/TRBV6-3	TRBJ1-2	-	once	CASSHRANYGYTF	TGTGCCAGCAGTCACAGGGCTAACTATGGCTACACCTTC
TRBV30	TRBJ1-6	TRBD1	-	CAQSSGRGYGSPLHF	TGTGCCCAGTCGTCGGGCAGGGGGTATGGTTCACCCCTCCACTTT
TRBV7-8	TRBJ1-2	-	-	CASSPPGLYGYTF	TGTGCCAGCAGCCCCCCAGGCCTCTATGGCTACACCTTC
TRBV9	TRBJ1-1	-	-	CASSVGALNTEAFF	TGTGCCAGCAGCGTAGGGGCTCTGAACACTGAAGCTTTCTTT
TRBV19	TRBJ2-7	TRBD2	-	CASSPLTAGEVYEQYF	TGTGCCAGTAGTCCACTGACGGCGGGAGAGGTCTACGAGCAGTACTTC
TRBV4-3	TRBJ1-4	TRBD1	-	CASSRSRGLATNEKLFF	TGCGCCAGCAGCCGGAGCAGGGGGCTTGCAACTAATGAAAAACTGTTTTTT
TRBV3-1/TRBV3-2	TRBJ2-7	TRBD2	-	CASSQDGTGGPRNEQYF	TGTGCCAGCAGCCAAGATGGAACGGGAGGGCCACGGAACGAGCAGTACTTC
TRBV19	TRBJ1-2	-	-	CASSTNTGYGYTF	TGTGCCAGTAGTACTAATACAGGGTATGGCTACACCTTC
TRBV7-2	TRBJ1-5	TRBD1	once	CASSPGGWDSPQPQHF	TGTGCCAGCAGCCCCGGTGGGTGGGACAGTCCTCAGCCCCAGCATTTT
TRBV7-9	TRBJ1-1	-	-	CASSFESTEAFF	TGTGCCAGCAGCTTTGAGAGCACTGAAGCTTTCTTT